This TCR beta chain appears in the sequencing data of a study of blood T cells in healthy people across ages. Study-wide findings and caveats: Estimates of total diversity, which came from one million sequenced T cells, were considered to be underestimates. It was found that TCR beta diversity correlated strongly with the percentage of naive T cells.

With regard to this clonotype: The antigen remains unidentified. A much larger clone lies one base from this, so it may be a read error.

Healthy Caucasians from Russia aged about 6 to 90 served as donors. The second PCR ran roughly 6 to 11 cycles with a sample-barcoded 5' primer and J-beta primers. The yield of each sample was at least 2.5 million CDR3-containing paired-end reads. TCRdb itself ran the 5' RACE reads through MiXCR, one entry per CDR3 protein. The sample carries 920,000 or so distinct CDR3 sequences, over 35% recorded once. This receptor was obtained from a woman aged 60 to 75 in good health. Specimen: blood.

The CDR3 region has the DNA TGTGCCAGCAGTGTGGACAGCAATAATTCACCCCTCCACTTT. Encoded protein: CASSVDSNNSPLHF. The rearrangement uses TRBV12-3 or TRBV12-4 and TRBJ1-6; perhaps TRBD1 as D (6 bases). V was clipped by 5 bases and J by 5 bases, with 10 bases between them. The CDR3 is made up of 14 amino acids.